The 10 T cell receptor beta chains reported below all come from one sample, sequenced in a study of human T cells and chemical hapten exposure. TCRdb itself ran the RACE reads through MiXCR, one entry per CDR3 protein. This table has 150,000 to 200,000 distinct CDR3 sequences, under 30% appearing once. Time point meaning: patch test 3, about 24 weeks after DPC sensitization. The treatment was: therapeutic diphenylcyclopropenone sensitization with weekly scalp DPC. Sample: whole blood, taken in connection with sensitization to the hapten diphenylcyclopropenone (DPC). These receptors were obtained from a woman aged 40-49 years with alopecia areata. Some clones in this sample may be carry-over from other donors' samples.

CDR3 amino acids: CASSRDRVGYTF. CDR3 sequence (DNA): TGTGCCAGCAGCCGGGACAGGGTCGGCTACACCTTC. V is TRBV25-1 and J is TRBJ1-2; 9 nucleotides agree with TRBD1. CDR1 is MGHDK, CDR2 SYGVNS, per germline. Germline trimming cut 6 bases from V and 8 bases from J; bases unmatched to any gene: 4. The CDR3 runs 12 residues.

This clonotype has just a few counts. This chain joins TRBV28 and TRBJ1-5; D gene unclear. The V end was cut by 6 bases, the J end by 0 bases, with 15 bases between. Germline lookup yields CDR1 MDHEN and CDR2 SYDVKM. The length of the CDR3 is 16 residues. CDR3: CASSPGRLYSNQPQHF. The CDR3 nucleotides read TGTGCCAGCAGCCCCGGTCGGCTATATAGCAATCAGCCCCAGCATTTT.

This clonotype was counted a few times. The CDR3 sequence is CASSLAGDNEQFF. CDR3 bases: TGCGCCAGCAGCTTGGCCGGGGATAATGAGCAGTTCTTC. The V and J genes are TRBV5-1 and TRBJ2-1; TRBD2 might be the D (5 bases). The V end lost 0 bases, the J end lost 7 bases, and 8 bases lay between the germline ends. CDR1 SGHRS and CDR2 YFSETQ come from the germline V gene. The CDR3 totals 13 residues.

Ten or more counts support this clonotype. V is TRBV6-5 and J is TRBJ2-1; 9 nucleotides line up with TRBD1. V gave up 6 bases and J gave up 5 bases; unmatched junction bases: 8. CDR3 size: 15 residues. The germline CDR1 and CDR2 sequences are MNHEY and SVGAGI. CDR3 DNA: TGTGCCAGCAGATCAAGCGGGACAGGGAACAATGAGCAGTTCTTC. Translated: CASRSSGTGNNEQFF.

A word on this clonotype: At one of its ends the junction is not consistent with the germline gene, which may arise from a read error. The chain combines TRBV4-3 with TRBJ1-4; D is undetermined. The CDR3 loop spans 17 amino acids. Germline lookup yields CDR1 LGHNA and CDR2 YSLEER. The CDR3 reads CASSPERVRGSDEKLFF. CDR3 DNA sequence: TGTGCCAGCAGCCCAGAACGGGTCAGAGGCTCAGATGAAAAACTGTTTTTT.

This clonotype turned up a few times. This chain links TRBV6-2 or TRBV6-3 with TRBJ1-2; tentatively, D is TRBD1 (5 bases). Trimming stripped 6 bases from V and 8 bases from J, with 19 bases between. Germline-derived CDR1 and CDR2 are MNHEY and SVGEGT. The CDR3 has 14 residues. The DNA of the CDR3 is TGTGCCAGCAGCCCCGGACCGGGGGATGGAGGCTACACCTTC. Translated, it gives CASSPGPGDGGYTF.

The chain combines TRBV5-1 with TRBJ1-1; D possibly corresponds to TRBD1 (5 bases). This CDR3 spans 14 amino acids. Germline CDR1 and CDR2: SGHRS and YFSETQ. V was pared by 4 bases and J by 6 bases, with 16 bases between. The CDR3 DNA is TGCGCCAGCAGCCCTGACGGGGGGAAGGCTGAAGCTTTCTTT. Its protein product is CASSPDGGKAEAFF.

V and J are TRBV29-1 and TRBJ1-1; D unclear. Germline assignment: CDR1 SQVTM and CDR2 ANQGSEA. The CDR3 has 11 residues. V dropped 4 bases and J dropped 3 bases, with 6 bases sitting between them. CDR3 in amino acids: CSVVVDTEAFF. CDR3 sequence (DNA): TGCAGCGTTGTAGTGGACACTGAAGCTTTCTTT. The full variable domain, in which reference TRBV29-1 and TRBJ1-1 provide the parts outside the CDR3, is SAVISQKPSRDICQRGTSLTIQCQVDSQVTMMFWYRQQPGQSLTLIATANQGSEATYESGFVIDKFPISRPNLTFSTLTVSNMSPEDSSIYLCSVVVDTEAFFGQGTRLTVV.

Only one count was recorded for this clonotype. The V call is TRBV6-6, the J call TRBJ2-7; weak D call: TRBD1 (5 bases). The germline V gene encodes CDR1 MNHNY and CDR2 SVGAGI (reference sequence). The CDR3 is 15 residues long. Trimming pared 6 bases from V and 3 bases from J, leaving 18 bases between. The CDR3 loop is CASSPLGAGIYEQYF. CDR3 DNA: TGTGCCAGCAGCCCCCTGGGTGCAGGGATCTACGAGCAGTACTTC.

This clonotype was seen just once. The DNA for the CDR3 is TGCAGTGCTAGTTCCGGTGACAGGGGGGCCGGGGAGCTGTTTTTT. Its translation: CSASSGDRGAGELFF. The chain couples TRBV20-1 to TRBJ2-2; TRBD1 matches at 9 bases. Per germline, CDR1 DFQATT and CDR2 SNEGSKA (reference sequence). The CDR3 extends over 15 amino acids. Germline trimming cut 3 bases from V and 6 bases from J; bases unmatched to any gene: 8.